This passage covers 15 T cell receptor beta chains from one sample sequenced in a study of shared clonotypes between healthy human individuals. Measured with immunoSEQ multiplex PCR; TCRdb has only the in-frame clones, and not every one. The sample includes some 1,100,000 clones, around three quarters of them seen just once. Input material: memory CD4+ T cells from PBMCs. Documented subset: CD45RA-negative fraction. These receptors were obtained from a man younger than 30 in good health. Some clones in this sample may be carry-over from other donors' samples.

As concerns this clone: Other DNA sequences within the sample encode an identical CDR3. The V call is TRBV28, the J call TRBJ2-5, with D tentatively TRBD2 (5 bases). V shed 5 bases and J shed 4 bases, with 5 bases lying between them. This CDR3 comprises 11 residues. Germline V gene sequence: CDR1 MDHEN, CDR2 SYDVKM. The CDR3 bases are TGTGCCAGCAGTGAGGGAGAGACCCAGTACTTC. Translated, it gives CASSEGETQYF.

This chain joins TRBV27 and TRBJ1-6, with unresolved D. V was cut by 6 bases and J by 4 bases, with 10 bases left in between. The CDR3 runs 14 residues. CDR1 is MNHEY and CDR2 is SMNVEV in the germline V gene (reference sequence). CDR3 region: CASRVDLYNSPLHF. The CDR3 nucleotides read TGTGCCAGCAGGGTGGACCTATATAATTCACCCCTCCACTTT.

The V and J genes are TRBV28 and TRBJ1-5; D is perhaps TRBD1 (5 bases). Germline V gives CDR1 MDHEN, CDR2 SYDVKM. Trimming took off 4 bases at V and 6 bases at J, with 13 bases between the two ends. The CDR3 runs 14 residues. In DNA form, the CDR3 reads TGTGCCAGCAGTTCCGACGGGACCCGTCAGCCCCAGCATTTT. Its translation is CASSSDGTRQPQHF.

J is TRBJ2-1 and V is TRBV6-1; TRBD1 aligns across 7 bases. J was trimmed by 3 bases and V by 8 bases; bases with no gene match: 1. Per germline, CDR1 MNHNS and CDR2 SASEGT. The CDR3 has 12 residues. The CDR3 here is CASWDSYNEQFF. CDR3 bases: TGTGCCAGCTGGGACAGCTACAATGAGCAGTTCTTC.

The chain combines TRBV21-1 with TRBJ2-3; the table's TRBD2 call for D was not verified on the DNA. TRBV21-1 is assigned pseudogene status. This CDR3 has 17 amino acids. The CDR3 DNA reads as TGTGCCAGCCACCTCCCCAGAGCCCGGGAGGGCCTGAGTACGCAGTATTTT. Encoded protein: CASHLPRAREGLSTQYF.

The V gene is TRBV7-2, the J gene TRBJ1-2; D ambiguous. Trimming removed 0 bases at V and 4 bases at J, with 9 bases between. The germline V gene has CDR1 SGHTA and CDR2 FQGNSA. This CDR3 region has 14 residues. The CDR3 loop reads CASSLAGVSYGYTF. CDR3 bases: TGTGCCAGCAGCTTAGCCGGGGTTAGCTATGGCTACACCTTC.

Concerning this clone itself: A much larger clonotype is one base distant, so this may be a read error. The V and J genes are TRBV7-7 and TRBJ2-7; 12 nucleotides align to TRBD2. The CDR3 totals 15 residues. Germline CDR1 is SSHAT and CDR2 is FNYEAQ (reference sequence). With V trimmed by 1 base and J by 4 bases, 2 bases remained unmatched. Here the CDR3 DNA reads TGTGCCAGCAGCTTAGGGCTAGCGGGAGGGTACGAGCAGTACTTC. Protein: CASSLGLAGGYEQYF.

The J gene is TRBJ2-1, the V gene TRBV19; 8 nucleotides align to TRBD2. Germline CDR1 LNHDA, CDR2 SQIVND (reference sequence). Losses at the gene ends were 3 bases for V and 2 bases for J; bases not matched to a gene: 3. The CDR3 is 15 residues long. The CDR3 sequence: CASSIAREAYNEQFF. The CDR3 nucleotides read TGTGCCAGTAGTATCGCGCGGGAGGCCTACAATGAGCAGTTCTTC. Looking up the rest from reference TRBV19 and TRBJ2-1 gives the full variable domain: DGGITQSPKYLFRKEGQNVTLSCEQNLNHDAMYWYRQDPGQGLRLIYYSQIVNDFQKGDIAEGYSVSREKKESFPLTVTSAQKNPTAFYLCASSIAREAYNEQFFGPGTRLTVL.

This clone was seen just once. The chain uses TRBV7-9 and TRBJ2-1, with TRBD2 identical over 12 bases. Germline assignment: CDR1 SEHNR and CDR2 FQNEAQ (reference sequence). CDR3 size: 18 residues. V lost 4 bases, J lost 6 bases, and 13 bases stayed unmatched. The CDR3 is CASSSKFRLAGVGNEQFF. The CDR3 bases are TGTGCCAGCAGCTCCAAATTTCGACTAGCGGGAGTTGGCAATGAGCAGTTCTTC.

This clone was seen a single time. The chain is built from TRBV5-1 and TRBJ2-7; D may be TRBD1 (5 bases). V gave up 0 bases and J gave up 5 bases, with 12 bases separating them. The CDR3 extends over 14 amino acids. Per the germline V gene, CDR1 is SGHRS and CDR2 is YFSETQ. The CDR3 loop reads CASSLGQSAHEQYF. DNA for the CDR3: TGCGCCAGCAGCTTGGGACAGTCGGCACACGAGCAGTACTTC. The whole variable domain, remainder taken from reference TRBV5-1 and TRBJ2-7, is KAGVTQTPRYLIKTRGQQVTLSCSPISGHRSVSWYQQTPGQGLQFLFEYFSETQRNKGNFPGRFSGRQFSNSRSEMNVSTLELGDSALYLCASSLGQSAHEQYFGPGTRLTVT.

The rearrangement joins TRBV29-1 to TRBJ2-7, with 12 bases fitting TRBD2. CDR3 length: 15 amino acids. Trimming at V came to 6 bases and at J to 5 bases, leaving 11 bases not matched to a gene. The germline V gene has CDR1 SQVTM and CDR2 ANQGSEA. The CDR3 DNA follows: TGCAGCGTGGCGGAAAGACTAGCGGGAGCGGACGAGCAGTACTTC. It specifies CSVAERLAGADEQYF.

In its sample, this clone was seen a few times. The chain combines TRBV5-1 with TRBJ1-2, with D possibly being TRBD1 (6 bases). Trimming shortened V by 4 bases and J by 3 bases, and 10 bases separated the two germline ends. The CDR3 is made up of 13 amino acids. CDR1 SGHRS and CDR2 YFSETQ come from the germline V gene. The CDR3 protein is CASSQTGYYGYTF. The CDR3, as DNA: TGCGCCAGCAGCCAAACAGGGTACTATGGCTACACCTTC. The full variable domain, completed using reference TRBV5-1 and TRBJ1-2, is KAGVTQTPRYLIKTRGQQVTLSCSPISGHRSVSWYQQTPGQGLQFLFEYFSETQRNKGNFPGRFSGRQFSNSRSEMNVSTLELGDSALYLCASSQTGYYGYTFGSGTRLTVV.

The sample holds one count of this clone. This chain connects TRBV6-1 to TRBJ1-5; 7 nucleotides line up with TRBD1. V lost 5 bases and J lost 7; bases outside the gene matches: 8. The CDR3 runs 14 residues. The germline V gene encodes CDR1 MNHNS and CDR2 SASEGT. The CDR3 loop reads CASSTTGAGQPQHF. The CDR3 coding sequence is TGTGCCAGCAGTACAACAGGGGCCGGACAGCCCCAGCATTTT.

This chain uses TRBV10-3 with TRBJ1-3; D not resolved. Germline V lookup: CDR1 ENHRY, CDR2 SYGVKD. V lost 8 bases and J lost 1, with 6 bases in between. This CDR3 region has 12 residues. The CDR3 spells CAIGSSGNTIYF. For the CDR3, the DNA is TGTGCCATCGGGAGTTCTGGAAACACCATATATTTT.

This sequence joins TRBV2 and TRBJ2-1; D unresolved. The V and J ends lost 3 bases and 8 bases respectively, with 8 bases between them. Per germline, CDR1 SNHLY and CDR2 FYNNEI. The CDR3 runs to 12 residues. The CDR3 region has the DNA TGTGCCAGCAGTGAGCCCAGGCATGAGCAGTTCTTC. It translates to CASSEPRHEQFF.